Each of the 13 T cell receptor beta chains below was sequenced from the same sample in a study of CD8 T cells in Susac syndrome. Reverse transcription of about 0.5 to 1 ug RNA used random hexamers. TCRdb re-analysed the immunoSEQ multiplex PCR reads in MiXCR, keeping a single row per CDR3 protein. Among some 200,000 distinct CDR3 sequences listed, around 95% were seen once. Sequencing was carried out using CD8+ T cells from PBMCs. These receptors all come from a human donor with Susac syndrome.

V is TRBV10-3 and J is TRBJ1-2; D unclear. The germline V and J ends were trimmed by 4 bases and 3 bases, with 15 bases remaining between them. This CDR3 has 15 residues. Germline CDR1 and CDR2: ENHRY and SYGVKD. This chain's CDR3 is CAISASPQLDYGYTF. In DNA, the CDR3 is TGTGCCATCAGTGCATCCCCTCAACTTGACTATGGCTACACCTTC.

This chain uses TRBV29-1 with TRBJ2-3, with 11 nucleotides matching TRBD2. Losses at the gene ends were 6 bases for V and 4 bases for J; bases not matched to a gene: 9. The CDR3 loop spans 15 amino acids. CDR1 is SQVTM and CDR2 is ANQGSEA in the germline V gene. This chain's CDR3 is CSVGQTSGIADTQYF. CDR3 in DNA: TGCAGCGTCGGTCAGACTAGCGGGATAGCAGATACGCAGTATTTT.

This clonotype has a handful of counts. V usage is TRBV6-5 and J usage is TRBJ1-5, with TRBD1 matching over 8 bases. Looked up from germline, CDR1 is MNHEY and CDR2 is SVGAGI. This CDR3 spans 14 amino acids. With V trimmed by 5 bases and J by 4 bases, 4 bases remained unmatched. This CDR3 is CASSQTGANQPQHF. In nucleotides, the CDR3 is TGTGCCAGCAGTCAGACAGGGGCTAATCAGCCCCAGCATTTT.

The genes are TRBV2 and TRBJ1-1; no definite D call. From germline, CDR1 is SNHLY and CDR2 FYNNEI. CDR3 size: 14 residues. V was cut by 7 bases and J by 0 bases, with 12 bases left in between. CDR3 sequence: CASKGRRLNTEAFF. CDR3 DNA: TGTGCCAGCAAGGGCAGGCGATTGAACACTGAAGCTTTCTTT.

The rearrangement links TRBV5-5 to TRBJ1-2; no clear D. Trimming stripped 4 bases from V and 5 bases from J, with 12 bases between. Per the germline V gene, CDR1 is SGHKS and CDR2 is YYEKEE (reference sequence). This CDR3 is built from 13 residues. CDR3 protein: CASSDLTGYGYTF. DNA of the CDR3: TGTGCCAGCAGCGACTTGACTGGTTATGGCTACACCTTC.

The J gene is TRBJ2-3, the V gene TRBV9, with D perhaps matching TRBD1 or TRBD2 (5 bases each). The CDR3 consists of 15 residues. Looked up from germline, CDR1 is SGDLS and CDR2 is YYNGEE. The ends were cut back, 0 bases at V and 2 bases at J, with 10 bases in the middle. This CDR3 reads CASSVVSGATDTQYF. The CDR3 bases are TGTGCCAGCAGCGTAGTATCCGGGGCCACAGATACGCAGTATTTT.

The V and J genes are TRBV10-3 and TRBJ2-5; 9 bases map to TRBD2. There are 13 residues in the CDR3. V gave up 7 bases and J gave up 2 bases; unmatched junction bases: 2. The V gene's germline CDR1 is ENHRY and CDR2 SYGVKD. The CDR3 spells CAITSGKQETQYF. In DNA, the CDR3 is TGTGCCATCACTAGCGGGAAGCAAGAGACCCAGTACTTC.

With regard to this clonotype: A read error may account for a junction end that differs from germline. This chain's CDR3 is CASRLGGGGSYEQYF. CDR3 DNA sequence: TGTGCCAGCAGATTAGGTGGAGGGGGCTCCTACGAGCAGTACTTC. This chain links TRBV11-2 with TRBJ2-7, with D tentatively TRBD1 or TRBD2 (6 bases each). Germline V gene data show CDR1 as SGHAT and CDR2 as FQNNGV. The CDR3 has 15 residues.

This chain uses TRBV19 with TRBJ1-2; possibly TRBD1 for D (5 bases). Germline loops: CDR1 LNHDA, CDR2 SQIVND (reference sequence). The V and J ends lost 9 bases and 6 bases respectively, with 23 bases between them. The CDR3 sequence is 15 residues long. In DNA form, the CDR3 reads TGTGCCAGGCGACTCAGGGCAGGGTCTTTGCATGGCTACACCTTC. Protein sequence: CARRLRAGSLHGYTF.

This rearrangement joins TRBV7-8 to TRBJ2-7, with 11 nucleotides matching TRBD2. V lost 5 bases and J lost 6; bases outside the gene matches: 9. From germline, CDR1 is SGHVS and CDR2 FQNEAQ. The CDR3 extends over 15 amino acids. The CDR3 DNA is TGTGCCAGCAGCCTGTGGGGTAGCGGGGGGGCCGAGCAGTACTTC. It encodes CASSLWGSGGAEQYF.

The chain carries TRBV20-1 and TRBJ1-1; TRBD1 is a possible D gene (6 bases). Germline-derived CDR1 and CDR2 are DFQATT and SNEGSKA (reference sequence). The V and J ends lost 0 bases and 0 bases respectively, with 11 bases between them. This CDR3 has 15 amino acids. CDR3 sequence reads: CSARDPDRMNTEAFF. The CDR3, as DNA: TGCAGTGCTAGAGATCCGGACAGAATGAACACTGAAGCTTTCTTT.

The rearrangement joins TRBV6-5 to TRBJ2-1; D perhaps matches TRBD2 (5 bases). CDR1 is MNHEY and CDR2 is SVGAGI in the germline V gene. V lost 2 bases to trimming and J lost 0 bases, with 11 bases between them. The CDR3 runs 16 residues. CDR3 protein: CASSYNERSSYNEQFF. CDR3 DNA sequence: TGTGCCAGCAGTTACAATGAGCGGAGCTCCTACAATGAGCAGTTCTTC.

The genes are TRBV2 and TRBJ1-2; a weak D match, TRBD1 (6 bases). The CDR3 totals 15 residues. Per the germline V gene, CDR1 is SNHLY and CDR2 is FYNNEI. V was cut by 6 bases and J by 4 bases, with 18 bases left in between. The CDR3 sequence: CASRDSYSTTYGYTF. In nucleotides, the CDR3 is TGTGCCAGCAGGGACAGTTATTCGACAACCTATGGCTACACCTTC.